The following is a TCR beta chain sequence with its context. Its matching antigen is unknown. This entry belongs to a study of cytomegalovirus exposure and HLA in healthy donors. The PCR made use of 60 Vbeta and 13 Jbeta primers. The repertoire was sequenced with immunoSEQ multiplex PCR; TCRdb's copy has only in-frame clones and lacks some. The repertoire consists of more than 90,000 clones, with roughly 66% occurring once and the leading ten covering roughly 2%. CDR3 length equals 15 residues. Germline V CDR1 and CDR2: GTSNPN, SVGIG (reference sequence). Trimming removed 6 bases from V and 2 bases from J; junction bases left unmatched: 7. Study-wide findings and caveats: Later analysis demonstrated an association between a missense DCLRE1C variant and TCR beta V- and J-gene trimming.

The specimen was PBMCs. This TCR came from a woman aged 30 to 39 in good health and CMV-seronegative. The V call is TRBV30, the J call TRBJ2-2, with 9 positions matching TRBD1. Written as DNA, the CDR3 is TGTGCCTGCAACACAGGGGGCGCCAACACCGGGGAGCTGTTTTTT. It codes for CACNTGGANTGELFF.